These 6 T cell receptor beta chains came from one sample sequenced in a study of T cell responses to AZD1222 COVID-19 vaccine. Some clones are missing from TCRdb's copy, which holds only in-frame ones; the method was immunoSEQ multiplex PCR. The sample carries about 30,000 clones, roughly 92% recorded once. The sample consisted of peripheral blood, taken on day 0 of AZD1222 vaccination. All receptors derive from an adult in good health.

The chain combines TRBV4-2 with TRBJ2-7, with D tentatively TRBD1 (6 bases). Trimming removed 4 bases from V and 2 bases from J, with 21 bases in between. The CDR3 extends over 17 amino acids. CDR1 and CDR2 from the germline V gene are LGHNA and YNFKEQ. Here the CDR3 DNA reads TGTGCCAGCAGCCCCGTCCCTGGACAGCCAGTAACCTACGAGCAGTACTTC. Translating it yields CASSPVPGQPVTYEQYF.

The sample holds one count of this clone. CDR3 coding DNA: TGTGCCAGCACCCAGGGACTAGTTCCCGAAGAGACCCAGTACTTC. Translated, it gives CASTQGLVPEETQYF. The chain links TRBV5-8 to TRBJ2-5; 8 positions match TRBD2. Germline V gene data show CDR1 as SGHTS and CDR2 as YDEGEE. The CDR3 spans 15 residues. V shed 6 bases, J shed 3 bases, and the junction held 10 bases outside the gene matches.

The chain joins TRBV7-2 to TRBJ2-2, with 9 bases identical to TRBD2. The CDR3 extends over 14 amino acids. After removal of 10 bases from V and 4 bases from J, the junction contained 7 bases not matched to a gene. The germline V gene encodes CDR1 SGHTA and CDR2 FQGNSA. The CDR3 is CATRERGVTGELFF. The CDR3 DNA reads as TGTGCCACGAGGGAGCGGGGGGTCACCGGGGAGCTGTTTTTT.

V usage is TRBV6-1 and J usage is TRBJ1-1; tentatively, D is TRBD1 (6 bases). The CDR3 runs 12 residues. Germline values: CDR1 MNHNS, CDR2 SASEGT. Trimming removed 3 bases at V and 11 bases at J, with 13 bases between. This CDR3 reads CASSEPTGVAFF. CDR3 in DNA: TGTGCCAGCAGTGAGCCGACAGGAGTGGCTTTCTTT.

This chain uses TRBV3-1 (or the pseudogene TRBV3-2) with TRBJ1-1; 7 bases are shared with TRBD1. CDR1 and CDR2 from the germline V gene are LGHDT and YNNKEL (reference sequence). The CDR3 covers 14 residues. V shed 4 bases and J 4 bases; nucleotides not matched to a gene: 6. This CDR3 is CASSRQGLGTEAFF. The CDR3 bases are TGTGCCAGCAGCCGACAGGGTTTGGGCACTGAAGCTTTCTTT.

The chain joins TRBV4-3 to TRBJ2-7, with TRBD1 matching 8 bases. Germline CDR1 LGHNA, CDR2 YSLEER. The CDR3 has 16 residues. V was pared by 0 bases and J by 3 bases, with 7 bases of the junction left unmatched. The CDR3: CASSQDLSGGFYEQYF. The CDR3 nucleotides are TGCGCCAGCAGCCAAGATCTATCAGGGGGCTTCTACGAGCAGTACTTC.